These 7 T cell receptor beta chains originate from one sample sequenced in a study of T-cell memory formation after mild COVID-19. One entry per CDR3 protein, called by TCRdb with MiXCR from the 5' RACE reads. The sample lists 280,000 or so distinct CDR3 sequences, around 8% occurring once. The sequencing sample was made of PBMCs or a T cell subset sorted from them (not recorded which). The receptors were sampled from a man aged 18 to 29 who had mild COVID-19 (a few samples of this study predate the infection). Cell type and time point are not known.

This clonotype occurred a few times. The J gene is TRBJ1-1, the V gene TRBV5-1; D unclear. There are 14 residues in the CDR3. Trimming shortened V by 4 bases and J by 7 bases, and 17 bases separated the two germline ends. Germline lookup yields CDR1 SGHRS and CDR2 YFSETQ. CDR3 amino acids: CASSREDGTLEAFF. The CDR3 DNA follows: TGCGCCAGCAGCAGAGAGGACGGCACCCTTGAAGCTTTCTTT.

This clonotype appeared a few times. The rearrangement links TRBV5-1 to TRBJ2-1; D uncertain. This CDR3 has 14 amino acids. Trimming removed 5 bases at V and 4 bases at J, with 13 bases between. The germline V gene has CDR1 SGHRS and CDR2 YFSETQ. CDR3 sequence reads: CASSMAELYNEQFF. CDR3 in DNA: TGCGCCAGCAGTATGGCGGAACTGTACAATGAGCAGTTCTTC.

This clonotype was detected ten times or more. The chain has TRBV7-3 and TRBJ2-5, with D tentatively TRBD1 (5 bases). CDR3 length: 13 residues. The V gene lost 0 bases and the J gene lost 3 bases, with 5 bases spanning the gap. The germline V gene has CDR1 SGHTA and CDR2 FQGTGA. DNA for the CDR3: TGTGCCAGCAGCTTAACCAGGGAAGAGACCCAGTACTTC. Its protein is CASSLTREETQYF.

The chain joins TRBV7-2 to TRBJ1-1; D might be TRBD1 (6 bases). Germline CDR1 is SGHTA and CDR2 is FQGNSA. This CDR3 is 13 amino acids long. Trimming stripped 5 bases from V and 5 bases from J, with 12 bases between. CDR3 nucleotide sequence: TGTGCCAGCAGCACTGTCGACAGGACTGAAGCTTTCTTT. Residues: CASSTVDRTEAFF.

This chain connects TRBV20-1 to TRBJ2-4; 8 positions match TRBD2. This CDR3 spans 19 amino acids. Trimming removed 3 bases from V and 1 base from J; junction bases left unmatched: 17. Germline CDR1 and CDR2: DFQATT and SNEGSKA (reference sequence). The CDR3 here is CSARHPWTSKSLAKNIQYF. CDR3 bases: TGCAGTGCTAGGCATCCCTGGACTAGCAAAAGTCTTGCCAAAAACATTCAGTACTTC.

This clonotype has a handful of counts. The gene calls are TRBV5-1 and TRBJ2-7; D remains unclear. The germline V gene has CDR1 SGHRS and CDR2 YFSETQ. The CDR3 runs 15 residues. Trimming pared 4 bases from V and 2 bases from J, leaving 16 bases between. In DNA form, the CDR3 reads TGCGCCAGCAGCACCAACGCCGGACCGACCTACGAGCAGTACTTC. Translated, it gives CASSTNAGPTYEQYF.

Ten or more counts support this clonotype. The chain employs TRBV10-3 and TRBJ2-1; TRBD2 matches 9 bases. J was trimmed by 13 bases and V by 11 bases; bases with no gene match: 18. The germline CDR1 and CDR2 sequences are ENHRY and SYGVKD. The CDR3 loop spans 14 amino acids. In nucleotides, the CDR3 is TGTGCCCTAAGTTCGGCGGGGGGGCCCGCCCCACAGTTCTTC. Translated: CALSSAGGPAPQFF.